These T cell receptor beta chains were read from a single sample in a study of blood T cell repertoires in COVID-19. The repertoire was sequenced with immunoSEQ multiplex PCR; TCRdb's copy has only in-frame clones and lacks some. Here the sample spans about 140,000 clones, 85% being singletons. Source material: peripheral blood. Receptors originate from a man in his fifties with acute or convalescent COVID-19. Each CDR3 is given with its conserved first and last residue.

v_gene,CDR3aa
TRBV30,CAWVGGSGGAIGELFF
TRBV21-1,CARRSRGAGGGSRTDTQYF
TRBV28,CASSSPGQGSDTQYF
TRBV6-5,CASMAQNTEAFF
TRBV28,CASSSYNYNEQFF
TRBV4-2,CASSQARTQGDAEAFF
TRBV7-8,CASSPTGNYGYTF
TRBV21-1,CASSKAWTNPRGYTF
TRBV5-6,CASSFTDATNEKLFF
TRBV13,CASSLGQGFYPGELFF
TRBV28,CASSPGTSGGGSTDTQYF
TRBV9,CASSSRPRTGGYNEQFF
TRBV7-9,CASRDFRETQYF
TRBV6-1,CASSEWGQGAAGTEAFF
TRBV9,CASSEVGSSYEQYF
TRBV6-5,CASSSFSGSEETQYF
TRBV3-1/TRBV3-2,CASSHPRQGANTEAFF
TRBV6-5,CASSYWTGRDTEAFF
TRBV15,CATSRVTSNQPQHF
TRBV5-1,CASSVTSGVYEQYF
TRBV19,CASSRQGDYGYTF
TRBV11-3,CASSRREGGGETQYF